This TCR beta chain was profiled in a study of T cells in Graves' hyperthyroidism and ophthalmopathy (dated by TCRdb to about 2019). As for the study more broadly: TCR V-J signatures able to tell the groups apart were searched for in a discovery cohort of 95 or so patients, of whom more than 40 had Graves' ophthalmopathy and around 56 had stable Graves' hyperthyroidism. Prospective prediction of ophthalmopathy was tested in an independent validation cohort of 18 to 20 hyperthyroidism patients and 17 patients who later progressed to ophthalmopathy. For training and testing, the approximately 97 patients in the discovery cohort were randomly divided in a 7:3 ratio. Thyroid tissue and blood T-cell repertoires from roughly 6 Graves' hyperthyroidism patients were also compared in the study. After sampling, hyperthyroidism patients received methimazole starting at 30 mg daily, and ophthalmopathy patients received high-dose intravenous methylprednisolone. TCR Vbeta CDR3 sequencing of 120 to 150 peripheral blood samples (approximately 44 ophthalmopathy, 75 hyperthyroidism and some 17 progressor patients) is reported in the paper.

Study-level results and caveats: No statistical method was used to set the sample size in advance, and investigators knew the group allocation. In cross-validation, a model built on a 13 V-J signature told ophthalmopathy apart from stable hyperthyroidism with 85% to 90% sensitivity and about 81% specificity, and in testing the same model reached 80%/75%. Most expanded thyroid clonotypes (frequency above 0.001) were also found in blood, which suggests that blood repertoires may mirror thyroid immune responses. In validation, progression to ophthalmopathy was predicted by the model with almost 71% sensitivity and 72.22% specificity, a median of about 6.8 months before onset.

V and J lose 6 bases and 14 bases, and a span of 13 bases separates them. CDR1 and CDR2 are drawn from the germline V gene: SGHTA, FQGNSA. The CDR3 contains 10 residues, cysteine and phenylalanine counted. The read is trimmed to its CDR3 DNA, 30 bases read in frame from base 1. Points on this clonotype: Its antigen remains undetermined. Per-base quality was not reported, and no clone a single base away is much larger than it.

Stable Graves' hyperthyroidism was defined as no progression to ophthalmopathy during 18 months of follow-up. Hyperthyroidism patients were newly diagnosed, with disease duration under 2 months, and aged 18 to 65 years. The study excluded patients with uncontrolled infections, other autoimmune diseases, pregnancy or lactation. Diagnoses were based on clinical symptoms, serum thyroxine and TRAb, thyroid ultrasound and orbital computed tomography. Trizol reagent was used to extract total RNA, and RNA quality was then checked on an Agilent 2100 Bioanalyzer. Amplification of TCR beta CDR3 regions was carried out from RNA transcripts. For the first round of RT-PCR on the TCR CDR3, the HTBI primer set was used together with the Qiagen OneStep RT-PCR kit. Libraries were constructed in a second round of multiplex PCR, after which size selection and purification were performed. Sequencing of the libraries was done on an Illumina HiSeq2000 using paired-end 100 bp reads. The study's own analysis went as follows. SOAPnuke was used to process the raw data, with reads discarded if the reads contained adapters or uncalled bases, had a mean Phred below 15, or lacked an exact constant-primer or identifier match. COPE v1.2.5 was used to merge high-quality paired reads, and clonotypes were defined as unique nucleotide sequences. Clonotypes were aligned to IMGT TRBV, TRBD and TRBJ reference segments using MiTCR v1.1. The analysis included only V-J combinations with a frequency above 0.0001, which together covered roughly 99% of the repertoires. The TCS score was defined as the ratio of F50 (clonal expansion) to E x V (chaos), calculated using BLOSUM62-based TCRdist between CDR3 peptides within each V-J. Welch's t-statistics and random forest reduced several hundred V-J features to 13, which were used in a naive Bayes classifier (R e1071). The Morisita-Horn index was used to measure how similar the thyroid and blood repertoires were. Clones were called with MiXCR by TCRdb after fastp trimmed the public reads at Q25, and only in-frame beta chains were retained. Each entry merges the rows of one CDR3 protein and shows their most common DNA and genes. The V and J calls reflect TCRdb's pipeline rather than the authors' work. This sample is represented by about 50,000 distinct CDR3 sequences; around 45% of them were singletons. 32% of the sample is held by the ten biggest clonotypes.

This receptor was taken from a woman between 50 and 59 years old with Graves' hyperthyroidism. Sequencing was performed on peripheral blood or thyroid tissue (not recorded which). The chain employs TRBV7-2 and TRBJ1-1; no confident D gene assignment can be made. The encoded CDR3 is CASRPKPAFF. At the DNA level, the sequence is TGTGCCAGCAGGCCCAAACCGGCCTTCTTT.